The 28 T cell receptor beta chains presented below share a single source sample, sequenced in a study of blood T cell repertoires in COVID-19 (dated by TCRdb to 2020 to 2021). Library creation used the immunoSEQ multiplex PCR assay. TCRdb stores this immuneACCESS table with in-frame sequences only. Part of the clones is absent; in the studies checked, under half of the shortfall reflects unresolved V genes, and no reason is known for the rest. This sample holds some 160,000 clones; roughly 74% were observed only once. Roughly 13% of the sample is taken by the ten largest. The sequenced sample was peripheral blood. The origin of the receptors is a woman of 80 years or more with acute or convalescent COVID-19.

This chain connects TRBV5-6 to TRBJ1-5; TRBD1 matches 7 bases. This CDR3 is 15 amino acids long. V shed 1 base and J 0 bases; nucleotides not matched to a gene: 1. The V gene's germline CDR1 is SGHDT and CDR2 YYEEEE. The DNA of the CDR3 is TGTGCCAGCAGCTTGTGGGACAGTAGCAATCAGCCCCAGCATTTT. It specifies CASSLWDSSNQPQHF. The full variable domain, completed using reference TRBV5-6 and TRBJ1-5, is DAGVTQSPTHLIKTRGQQVTLRCSPKSGHDTVSWYQQALGQGPQFIFQYYEEEERQRGNFPDRFSGHQFPNYSSELNVNALLLGDSALYLCASSLWDSSNQPQHFGDGTRLSIL.

This clone was seen more than once but under ten times. The chain employs TRBV6-6 and TRBJ2-4; 7 bases align to TRBD1. The trim removed 6 bases at V and 1 base at J, leaving 9 bases unmatched. The CDR3 extends over 16 amino acids. CDR1 is MNHNY and CDR2 is SVGAGI in the germline V gene (reference sequence). DNA for the CDR3: TGTGCCAGCAGCGTTCAAGACAGGGTGGCCAAAAACATTCAGTACTTC. This codes for CASSVQDRVAKNIQYF.

The chain is built from TRBV5-4 and TRBJ1-2; unclear D gene. Trimming left V 3 bases short and J 1 base short, with 7 bases between. The CDR3 is made up of 13 amino acids. The germline V gene has CDR1 SGHNT and CDR2 YYREEE (reference sequence). DNA for the CDR3: TGTGCCAGCAGCTCCGCCTATAACTATGGCTACACCTTC. Protein: CASSSAYNYGYTF. Using reference TRBV5-4 and TRBJ1-2 for the parts outside the CDR3, the full variable domain is ETGVTQSPTHLIKTRGQQVTLRCSSQSGHNTVSWYQQALGQGPQFIFQYYREEENGRGNFPPRFSGLQFPNYSSELNVNALELDDSALYLCASSSAYNYGYTFGSGTRLTVV.

The V and J genes are TRBV28 and TRBJ1-5; 7 positions agree with TRBD1. The ends lost 3 bases at V and 2 bases at J; junction bases unmatched: 7. Germline CDR1 MDHEN, CDR2 SYDVKM. This CDR3 contains 16 residues. This CDR3 reads CASSFRGKGGNQPQHF. CDR3 in DNA: TGTGCCAGCAGTTTCAGGGGGAAAGGGGGCAATCAGCCCCAGCATTTT.

This clone was observed a handful of times. The chain combines TRBV6-2 or TRBV6-3 with TRBJ2-7, with 8 bases lining up with TRBD2. CDR1 is MNHEY, CDR2 SVGEGT, per germline. The CDR3 is 15 amino acids. J gave up 7 bases and V 4 bases, and 12 bases lay outside the gene matches. The CDR3 loop is CASSSPGLVIGEQYF. The CDR3 DNA is TGTGCCAGCAGTTCACCGGGACTAGTTATCGGGGAGCAGTACTTC.

A single count supports this clone. This rearrangement joins TRBV12-3 or TRBV12-4 to TRBJ1-2; no clear D gene. The CDR3 contains 12 residues. Trimming cost V 2 bases and J 4 bases, with 5 bases left between them. The CDR3 sequence is CASSLMAYGYTF. The CDR3 DNA reads TGTGCCAGCAGTTTAATGGCCTATGGCTACACCTTC.

The V call is TRBV12-3 or TRBV12-4, the J call TRBJ1-6, with 7 bases fitting TRBD1. There are 13 residues in the CDR3. The J segment lost 10 bases and the V segment lost 4 bases, leaving 4 bases of the junction unmatched. The CDR3 spells CASSWDRWSPLHF. The CDR3 region has the DNA TGTGCCAGCAGTTGGGACAGATGGTCACCCCTCCACTTT.

CDR3 nucleotide sequence: TGTGCCAGCAGCAACCGGGACAGGGGAATGAACACTGAAGCTTTCTTT. Protein sequence: CASSNRDRGMNTEAFF. V is TRBV7-8 and J is TRBJ1-1; 10 nucleotides align to TRBD1. Germline lookup yields CDR1 SGHVS and CDR2 FQNEAQ. Trimming took 5 bases from V and 0 from J; bases not matched to a gene: 6. This CDR3 contains 16 residues.

CDR3: CATTGGLGYSNQPQHF. The CDR3 coding sequence is TGTGCCACGACAGGGGGCCTGGGCTATAGCAATCAGCCCCAGCATTTT. The V gene is TRBV19, the J gene TRBJ1-5; TRBD1 matches 10 bases. The CDR3 is 16 residues long. J was trimmed by 0 bases and V by 10 bases; bases with no gene match: 9. Per the germline V gene, CDR1 is LNHDA and CDR2 is SQIVND (reference sequence).

This chain uses TRBV5-1 with TRBJ1-4, with D uncertain. Germline V gives CDR1 SGHRS, CDR2 YFSETQ. V dropped 2 bases and J dropped 0 bases, with 11 bases sitting between them. The CDR3 is made up of 16 amino acids. The CDR3 DNA follows: TGCGCCAGCAGCTTAATGACGGGAGCAACTAATGAAAAACTGTTTTTT. Its translation is CASSLMTGATNEKLFF.

This clone was counted only a few times. The genes are TRBV29-1 and TRBJ2-1; 12 bases are shared with TRBD1. CDR3 length: 16 residues. Germline V gene lookup returns CDR1 SQVTM and CDR2 ANQGSEA. Trimming removed 6 bases from V and 6 bases from J; junction bases left unmatched: 12. The CDR3 DNA reads TGCAGCGTCCTGGGGTGGAGGGACAGGGGGCCCAATGAGCAGTTCTTC. It specifies CSVLGWRDRGPNEQFF.

CDR3 in amino acids: CASSQGAGGGRNEQYF. CDR3 nucleotide sequence: TGTGCCAGCAGCCAAGGGGCGGGAGGCGGGCGGAACGAGCAGTACTTC. This chain connects TRBV3-1 (or the pseudogene TRBV3-2) to TRBJ2-7; 8 bases match TRBD2. The trim removed 1 base at V and 5 bases at J, leaving 10 bases unmatched. Germline values: CDR1 LGHDT, CDR2 YNNKEL (reference sequence). The CDR3 has 16 amino acids.

The gene calls are TRBV19 and TRBJ1-6; maybe TRBD1 (5 bases). Deletions cut 1 base from V and 6 bases from J, with 13 bases between. There are 16 residues in the CDR3. CDR1 LNHDA and CDR2 SQIVND come from the germline V gene (reference sequence). CDR3 nucleotides: TGTGCCAGTAGTATAGTGCCCGACAGAAGTAATTCACCCCTCCACTTT. The encoded protein is CASSIVPDRSNSPLHF.

There are a few counts of this clone. The chain has TRBV9 and TRBJ1-1; D may be TRBD1 (5 bases). This CDR3 has 13 residues. The germline V gene has CDR1 SGDLS and CDR2 YYNGEE. V was clipped by 5 bases and J by 8 bases, with 16 bases between them. In DNA form, the CDR3 reads TGTGCCAGCAGTGGTAGGTCGGGGGGAGAAGCTTTCTTT. Translating gives CASSGRSGGEAFF.

The rearrangement links TRBV19 to TRBJ2-1, with 9 bases lining up with TRBD1. Trimming took 4 bases from V and 1 from J; bases not matched to a gene: 8. Germline-derived CDR1 and CDR2 are LNHDA and SQIVND (reference sequence). The CDR3 has 17 residues. The CDR3 region has the DNA TGTGCCAGTAGTAAGGACAGGGGAGTGAAGTCCTACAATGAGCAGTTCTTC. This encodes CASSKDRGVKSYNEQFF.

This chain links TRBV2 with TRBJ2-1; D remains ambiguous. Trimming stripped 4 bases from V and 4 bases from J, with 8 bases between. Germline CDR1 is SNHLY and CDR2 is FYNNEI. The CDR3 has 13 amino acids. The CDR3 reads CASSGNRYNEQFF. In DNA form, the CDR3 reads TGTGCCAGCAGTGGAAACAGATACAATGAGCAGTTCTTC.

The chain links TRBV30 to TRBJ1-1; no clear D gene. The CDR3 is 16 amino acids. The germline V and J ends were trimmed by 0 bases and 1 base, with 15 bases remaining between them. Per the germline V gene, CDR1 is GTSNPN and CDR2 is SVGIG (reference sequence). The CDR3 is CAWSVLTLGWNTEAFF. In DNA form, the CDR3 reads TGTGCCTGGAGTGTACTAACGTTGGGTTGGAACACTGAAGCTTTCTTT.

This clone was seen more than once but under ten times. The DNA of the CDR3 is TGTGCCAGCAGCAAATCAGACTCGACCACAGATACGCAGTATTTT. It codes for CASSKSDSTTDTQYF. The rearrangement links TRBV7-6 to TRBJ2-3; no definite D call. The germline V and J ends were trimmed by 5 bases and 2 bases, with 14 bases remaining between them. This CDR3 contains 15 residues. The germline gives CDR1 SGHVS, CDR2 FNYEAQ.

Concerning this clone itself: A read error may produce the germline difference seen at one junction end. The CDR3 DNA reads as TGTGCCTGGACCACCTACGGGGAGGGACACGCGGTTTTT. This translates into CAWTTYGEGHAVF. The V call is TRBV30, the J call TRBJ1-4; D might be TRBD1 (6 bases). The CDR3 runs to 13 residues. Per the germline V gene, CDR1 is GTSNPN and CDR2 is SVGIG (reference sequence).

The genes are TRBV2 and TRBJ1-3; weak D call: TRBD1 (6 bases). CDR3 length equals 14 residues. Trimming stripped 6 bases from V and 4 bases from J, with 13 bases between. Germline CDR1 and CDR2: SNHLY and FYNNEI. CDR3 nucleotide sequence: TGTGCCAGCAGCCGGGACATTTCAGGAAACACCATATATTTT. Residues: CASSRDISGNTIYF.

The chain has TRBV6-5 and TRBJ1-2; 9 nucleotides align to TRBD1. Germline V gives CDR1 MNHEY, CDR2 SVGAGI. The CDR3 is 14 residues long. The junction had 5 bases not matched to a gene; V was cut back by 5 bases and J by 4 bases. CDR3 sequence (DNA): TGTGCCAGCAGTAGGACAGGGGACGCCTATGGCTACACCTTC. Translated, it gives CASSRTGDAYGYTF.

CDR3 nucleotide sequence: TGTGCCAGCAATCCAGGACTGGATAATTCACCCCTCCACTTT. Its translation: CASNPGLDNSPLHF. The rearrangement uses TRBV2 and TRBJ1-6; D remains unclear. CDR3 length: 14 amino acids. Trimming took 7 bases from V and 5 from J, leaving 12 bases between them. Germline CDR1 is SNHLY and CDR2 is FYNNEI.

The chain links TRBV7-8 to TRBJ1-5; maybe TRBD1 (5 bases). Germline V lookup: CDR1 SGHVS, CDR2 FQNEAQ. Trimming cost V 6 bases and J 2 bases, with 17 bases left between them. The CDR3 loop spans 16 amino acids. The CDR3 nucleotides are TGTGCCAGCAGGTCTACGGGGGGGGTAGGCAATCAGCCCCAGCATTTT. It translates to CASRSTGGVGNQPQHF.

The genes are TRBV2 and TRBJ2-4, with D unclear. Germline V gene data show CDR1 as SNHLY and CDR2 as FYNNEI. CDR3 length: 15 residues. V lost 4 bases to trimming and J lost 4 bases, with 14 bases between them. The CDR3 protein is CASSAAVAEKNIQYF. The CDR3 nucleotides are TGTGCCAGCAGTGCCGCGGTAGCAGAGAAAAACATTCAGTACTTC. The whole variable domain, remainder taken from reference TRBV2 and TRBJ2-4, is EPEVTQTPSHQVTQMGQEVILRCVPISNHLYFYWYRQILGQKVEFLVSFYNNEISEKSEIFDDQFSVERPDGSNFTLKIRSTKLEDSAMYFCASSAAVAEKNIQYFGAGTRLSVL.

The chain joins TRBV6-5 to TRBJ2-7, with a tentative D call TRBD2 (5 bases). V lost 6 bases and J lost 2, with 8 bases in between. The CDR3 has 12 residues. From germline, CDR1 is MNHEY and CDR2 SVGAGI. CDR3: CASSPGAYEQYF. CDR3 coding DNA: TGTGCCAGCAGCCCCGGGGCCTACGAGCAGTACTTC.

This rearrangement joins TRBV2 to TRBJ2-2; the match to TRBD2 covers 7 bases. V shed 8 bases, J shed 4 bases, and the junction held 4 bases outside the gene matches. This CDR3 comprises 13 residues. Germline values: CDR1 SNHLY, CDR2 FYNNEI. The DNA for the CDR3 is TGTGCCAGCCGACTAGCCGGCACCGGGGAGCTGTTTTTT. This encodes CASRLAGTGELFF.

This clone was recorded only once. The V and J genes are TRBV15 and TRBJ2-2; D perhaps matches TRBD1 (6 bases). The CDR3 is 14 amino acids. Germline CDR1 and CDR2: LNHNV and YYDKDF (reference sequence). V was pared by 7 bases and J by 3 bases, with 12 bases between. Here the CDR3 DNA reads TGTGCCACCACCGACAGGTTGGACACCGGGGAGCTGTTTTTT. Translation gives CATTDRLDTGELFF.

The V and J genes are TRBV7-9 and TRBJ2-7; TRBD2 agrees at 7 bases. Germline V gene lookup returns CDR1 SEHNR and CDR2 FQNEAQ (reference sequence). The CDR3 sequence is 16 residues long. Trimming took 4 bases from V and 6 from J; bases not matched to a gene: 15. CDR3 sequence (DNA): TGTGCCAGCAGCTCCCCTGAAAGGGGAGGGCAGGGCGAGCAGTACTTC. Translating gives CASSSPERGGQGEQYF.